What follows describes a single TCR beta chain. This clone was detected a few times. Its recognized antigen is unknown. Per-nucleotide qualities are absent, and no much larger clonotype sits a single base away. Each donor gave one peripheral blood draw, roughly 0.11 L on average, collected into heparinised tubes. Using a panel that included CD45RO, CCR7, CD25, CD127, CD95 and CD27, naive, central memory, regulatory and stem cell-like memory CD4+ T cells were sorted on a BD FACSAria II. Every sorted population had a purity above 95%. PBMCs were isolated right away by Lymphoprep density gradient centrifugation and were stained directly, without culture. So that batch effects would be minimized, each experiment stained and sorted samples in pairs, pairing one healthy donor with one patient. The record originates from a study of beta chain features in type 1 diabetes listed by TCRdb under 2018. The study in broad terms: Mean age, gender distribution, total cell number and subset yield did not differ between patients and healthy donors. Naive and central memory subsets were obtained from all 30 or so donors, but regulatory and stem cell-like memory subsets were isolated from only 8 patients and roughly eight healthy donors. In the study, recently diagnosed type 1 diabetes patients and matched healthy donors were compared on the TCRB repertoires of their sorted circulating CD4+ T cell subsets. A total of roughly 98,000,000 sorted cells were examined across all samples, and a strong correlation was observed between cell number per subset and RNA yield.

Paper-wide results and their limitations: Because the HLA sub-analyses included only small numbers of individuals, any influence of HLA type on TCRB rearrangement was left unresolved. In all four CD4+ subsets, TCRB CDR3 length was moderately but significantly shorter in type 1 diabetes patients. Because cDNA was sequenced instead of genomic DNA, highly expressing activated cells could be over-represented, though the groups showed no difference in activation or CD3 levels. PCR may preferentially amplify shorter templates, but because patient and control samples were amplified and corrected together, any resulting skew would affect both groups equally. Naive, central memory and regulatory TCRB repertoires appeared more similar among patients than among healthy donors. Fewer insertions and more nucleotide deletions at VDJ recombination sites were observed in patients with type 1 diabetes, implying thymic rearrangement abnormalities.

The entire isolated RNA was reverse transcribed using the High Capacity cDNA Reverse Transcription Kit, and thus expressed TCRB transcripts were sequenced. Deep immunoSEQ sequencing was applied to naive, central memory and regulatory T cell samples, giving an average of roughly 3.6 million total reads per sample. Sorted cells were lysed in RLT buffer, and RNA was extracted using DNase-treated RNeasy Micro or Mini kits according to cell number. To prevent cross-contamination, each cell subset was processed individually, whereas patient and healthy donor samples were processed jointly. The immunoSEQ multiplex PCR was used to amplify TCRB sequences from cDNA, yielding 87-bp fragments that span the CDR3 region. The amplicons were sequenced using the Illumina HiSeq platform. The study's own analysis went as follows. Synthetic template baselines were used to correct PCR bias computationally, reads within Hamming distance 2 were collapsed, and singletons that could not be merged were discarded. Reads were aligned to IMGT to assign V, D and J genes, CDR3 length, and insertions or deletions at six rearrangement sites. Within each subset, clonotype counts were normalized to sorted cell number, and only after that were true diversity and Gini coefficients computed with the tcR R package. Repertoire sharing was quantified using the overlap coefficient calculated on TCRB nucleotide sequences. Entries here come from immuneACCESS through TCRdb and include only in-frame sequences with V and J called. Some clones fail to appear in such tables; in the studies checked, an unresolved V gene covers under half of the shortfall, and the cause of the remainder is unknown. V and J calls and clone size are as listed in that table; D and trimming were resolved from the DNA. The sample table holds around 200,000 clones, of which 10% to 15% were seen once. About 0.59% of the sample comes from the top ten.

The germline V gene gives CDR1 as SGHVS and CDR2 as FQNEAQ. V was cut back by 4 bases and J by 2 bases, leaving a gap of 9 bases between them. The CDR3 starts with the cysteine, ends with the phenylalanine, and has 13 residues. CDR3 DNA only is kept here, 39 bases in frame from base 1. The chain uses TRBV7-8 and TRBJ2-7; a tentative D call is TRBD2 (6 bases match). Sequencing was performed on central memory CD4+ T cells from blood. The TCR originated in a woman aged 18 to 35 in good health. The bases read TGTGCCAGCAGCTCAATAGCGGCCTACGAGCAGTACTTC. Its coded protein is CASSSIAAYEQYF.